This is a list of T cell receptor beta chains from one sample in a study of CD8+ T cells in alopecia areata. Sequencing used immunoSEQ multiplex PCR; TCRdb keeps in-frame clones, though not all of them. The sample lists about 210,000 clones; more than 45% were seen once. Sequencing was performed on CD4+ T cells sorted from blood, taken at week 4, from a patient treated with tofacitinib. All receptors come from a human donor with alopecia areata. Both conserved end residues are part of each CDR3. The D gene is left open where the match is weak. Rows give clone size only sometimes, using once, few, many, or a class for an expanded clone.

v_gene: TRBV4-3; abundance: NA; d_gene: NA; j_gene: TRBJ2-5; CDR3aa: CASSPGAQRETQYF; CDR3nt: TGCGCCAGCAGCCCTGGGGCGCAGAGAGAGACCCAGTACTTC
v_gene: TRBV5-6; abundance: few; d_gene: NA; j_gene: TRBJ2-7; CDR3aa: CASSLLLPYEQYF; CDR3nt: TGTGCCAGCAGCTTACTTCTTCCCTACGAGCAGTACTTC
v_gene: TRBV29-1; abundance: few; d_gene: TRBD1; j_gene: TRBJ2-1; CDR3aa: CSGIRGISYNEQFF; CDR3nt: TGCAGCGGGATCAGGGGGATCTCCTACAATGAGCAGTTCTTC
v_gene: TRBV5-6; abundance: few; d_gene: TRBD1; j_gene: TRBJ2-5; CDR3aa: CASSRQGGSETQYF; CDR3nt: TGTGCCAGCAGCCGACAGGGTGGTTCGGAGACCCAGTACTTC
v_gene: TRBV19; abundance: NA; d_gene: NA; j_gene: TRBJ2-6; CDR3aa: CASTLRAGANVLTF; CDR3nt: TGTGCCAGTACCCTCCGGGCTGGGGCCAACGTCCTGACTTTC
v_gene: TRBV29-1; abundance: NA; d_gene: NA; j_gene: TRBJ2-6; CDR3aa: CSVHTGIGNSGANVLTF; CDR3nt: TGCAGCGTTCACACCGGGATTGGCAACTCTGGGGCCAACGTCCTGACTTTC
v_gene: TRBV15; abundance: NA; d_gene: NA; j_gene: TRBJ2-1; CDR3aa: CATSRKPNEQFF; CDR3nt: TGTGCCACCAGCAGAAAACCGAATGAGCAGTTCTTC
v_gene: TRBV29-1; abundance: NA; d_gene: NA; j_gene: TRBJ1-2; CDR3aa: CSVVYRESGYTF; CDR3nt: TGCAGCGTCGTCTACAGGGAATCTGGCTACACCTTC
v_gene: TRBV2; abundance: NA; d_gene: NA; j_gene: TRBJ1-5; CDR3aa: CASSVGGLDQPQHF; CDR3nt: TGTGCCAGCAGTGTCGGGGGGCTGGATCAGCCCCAGCATTTT
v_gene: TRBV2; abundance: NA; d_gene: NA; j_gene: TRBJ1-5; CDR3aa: CASSQTDNQPQHF; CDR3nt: TGTGCCAGCAGTCAAACAGATAATCAGCCCCAGCATTTT
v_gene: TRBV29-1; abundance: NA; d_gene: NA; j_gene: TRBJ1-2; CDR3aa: CSVGRVDYGYTF; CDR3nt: TGCAGCGTTGGGCGGGTGGACTATGGCTACACCTTC
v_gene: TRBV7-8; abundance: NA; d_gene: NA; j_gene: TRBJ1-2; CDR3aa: CASSETSQGDYGYTF; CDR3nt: TGTGCCAGCAGCGAAACCTCACAGGGCGACTATGGCTACACCTTC
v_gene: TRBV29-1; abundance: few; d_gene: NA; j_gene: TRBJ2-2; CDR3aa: CSVDEGELFF; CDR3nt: TGCAGCGTTGACGAGGGGGAGCTGTTTTTT
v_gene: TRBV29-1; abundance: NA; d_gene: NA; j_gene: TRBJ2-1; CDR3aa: CSVEDRGAAYNEQFF; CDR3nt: TGCAGCGTTGAAGATCGAGGGGCTGCCTACAATGAGCAGTTCTTC
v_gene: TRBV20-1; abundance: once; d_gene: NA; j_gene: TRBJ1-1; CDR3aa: CSAQRSSEAFF; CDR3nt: TGCAGTGCTCAAAGGAGTTCTGAAGCTTTCTTT
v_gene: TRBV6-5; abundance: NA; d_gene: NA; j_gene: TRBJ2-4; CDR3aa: CASSYMGIQYF; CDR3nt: TGTGCCAGCAGTTACATGGGAATTCAGTACTTC
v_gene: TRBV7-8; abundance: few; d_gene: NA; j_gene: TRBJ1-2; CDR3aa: CASSPRARGGDGYTF; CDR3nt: TGTGCCAGCAGCCCTCGGGCACGTGGGGGCGATGGCTACACCTTC
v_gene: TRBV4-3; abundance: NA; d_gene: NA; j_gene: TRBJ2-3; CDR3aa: CASSQDGQSSTDTQYF; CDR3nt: TGCGCCAGCAGCCAAGACGGACAGTCCAGCACAGATACGCAGTATTTT
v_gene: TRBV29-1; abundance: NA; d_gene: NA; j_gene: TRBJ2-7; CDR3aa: CSVEGKGGYEQYF; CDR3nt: TGCAGCGTTGAAGGCAAAGGGGGTTACGAGCAGTACTTC
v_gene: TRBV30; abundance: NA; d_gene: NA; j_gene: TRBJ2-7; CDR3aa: CAWSIGPGDYEQYF; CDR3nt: TGTGCCTGGAGTATAGGCCCGGGGGACTACGAGCAGTACTTC
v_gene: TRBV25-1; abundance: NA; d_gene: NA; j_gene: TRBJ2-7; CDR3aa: CASSEVGMVRAGEQYF; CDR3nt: TGTGCCAGCAGTGAAGTAGGGATGGTGAGGGCTGGGGAGCAGTACTTC
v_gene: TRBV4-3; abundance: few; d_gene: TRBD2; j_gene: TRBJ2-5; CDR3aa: CASSQAAGRGEETQYF; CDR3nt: TGCGCCAGCAGCCAAGCCGCGGGGCGGGGGGAAGAGACCCAGTACTTC
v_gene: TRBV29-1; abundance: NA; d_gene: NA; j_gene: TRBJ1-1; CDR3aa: CSVTKGASRGTEAFF; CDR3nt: TGCAGCGTGACAAAAGGGGCGAGTCGGGGCACTGAAGCTTTCTTT
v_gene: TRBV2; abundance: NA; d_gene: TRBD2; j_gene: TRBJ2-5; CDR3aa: CASSGLAVETQYF; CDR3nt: TGTGCCAGCAGTGGACTAGCGGTGGAGACCCAGTACTTC
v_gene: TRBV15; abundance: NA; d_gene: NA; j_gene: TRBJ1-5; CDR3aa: CATSRVGGLGQPQHF; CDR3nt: TGTGCCACCAGCAGAGTTGGGGGGTTGGGGCAGCCCCAGCATTTT
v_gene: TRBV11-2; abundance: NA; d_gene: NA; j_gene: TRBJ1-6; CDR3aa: CASSPTRDANSPLHF; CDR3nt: TGTGCCAGCAGCCCAACCCGAGACGCGAATTCACCCCTCCACTTT
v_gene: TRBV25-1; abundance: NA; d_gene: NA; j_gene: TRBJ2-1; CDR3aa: CASSESKVAYNEQFF; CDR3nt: TGTGCCAGCAGTGAATCCAAGGTCGCCTACAATGAGCAGTTCTTC
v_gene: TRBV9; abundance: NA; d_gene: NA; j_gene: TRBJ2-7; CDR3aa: CASKKSWGPPIPSYEQYF; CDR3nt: TGTGCCAGCAAAAAGTCGTGGGGACCGCCGATACCCTCCTACGAGCAGTACTTC
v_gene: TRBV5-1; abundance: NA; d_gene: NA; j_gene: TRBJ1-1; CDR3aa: CASSLSGSVTEAFF; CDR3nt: TGCGCCAGCAGCTTGTCGGGATCTGTCACTGAAGCTTTCTTT
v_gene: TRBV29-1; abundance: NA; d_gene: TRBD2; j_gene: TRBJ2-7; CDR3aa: CSVTTSGGAVSSYEQYF; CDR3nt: TGCAGCGTTACGACTAGCGGGGGGGCGGTAAGCTCCTACGAGCAGTACTTC
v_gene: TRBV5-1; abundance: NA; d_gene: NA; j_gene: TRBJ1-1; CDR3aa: CASSLAQAGNTEAFF; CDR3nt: TGCGCCAGCAGCTTGGCCCAAGCAGGGAACACTGAAGCTTTCTTT
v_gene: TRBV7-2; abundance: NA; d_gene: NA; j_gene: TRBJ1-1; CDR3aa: CASSLVGSNTEAFF; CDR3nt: TGTGCCAGCAGCTTAGTAGGGAGTAACACTGAAGCTTTCTTT
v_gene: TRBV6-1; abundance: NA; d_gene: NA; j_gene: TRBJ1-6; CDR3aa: CASSLTADNSPLHF; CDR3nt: TGTGCCAGCAGCCTGACGGCAGATAATTCACCCCTCCACTTT
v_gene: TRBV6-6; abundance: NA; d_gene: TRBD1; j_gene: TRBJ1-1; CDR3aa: CASSPSTGGNTEAFF; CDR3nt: TGTGCCAGCAGTCCTTCGACAGGGGGAAACACTGAAGCTTTCTTT
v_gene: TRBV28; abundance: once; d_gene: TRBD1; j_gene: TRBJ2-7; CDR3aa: CASTPGQAAVFSEQYF; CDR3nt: TGTGCCAGCACCCCTGGACAGGCGGCCGTTTTTAGCGAGCAGTACTTC
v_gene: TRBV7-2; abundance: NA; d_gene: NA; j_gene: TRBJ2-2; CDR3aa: CASRERGLRAGELFF; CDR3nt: TGTGCCAGCAGAGAGAGGGGCCTTAGGGCCGGGGAGCTGTTTTTT
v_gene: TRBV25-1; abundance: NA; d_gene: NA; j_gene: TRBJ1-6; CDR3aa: CASSESGGSAYNSPLHF; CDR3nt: TGTGCCAGCAGTGAATCGGGGGGAAGCGCCTATAATTCACCCCTCCACTTT
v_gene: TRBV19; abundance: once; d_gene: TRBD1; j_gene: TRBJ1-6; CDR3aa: CASSAQDREGYNSPLHF; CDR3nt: TGTGCCAGTAGTGCACAGGACAGGGAAGGCTATAATTCACCCCTCCACTTT
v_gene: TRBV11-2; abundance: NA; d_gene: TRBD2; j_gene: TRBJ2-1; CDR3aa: CASSFLLADSYNEQFF; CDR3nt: TGTGCCAGCAGCTTCCTCCTAGCGGACTCCTACAATGAGCAGTTCTTC
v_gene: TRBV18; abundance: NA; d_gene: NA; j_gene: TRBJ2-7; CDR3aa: CASSFHRDASYEQYF; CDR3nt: TGTGCCAGCTCCTTCCACCGGGACGCTTCCTACGAGCAGTACTTC
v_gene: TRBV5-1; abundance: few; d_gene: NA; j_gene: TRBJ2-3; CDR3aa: CASSIGRRRSDTQYF; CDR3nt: TGCGCCAGCAGCATCGGACGCCGAAGGTCGGATACGCAGTATTTT
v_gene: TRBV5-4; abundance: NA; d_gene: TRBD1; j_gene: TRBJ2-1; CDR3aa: CASSVNPDRAYNEQFF; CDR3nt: TGTGCCAGCAGCGTCAACCCGGACAGGGCCTACAATGAGCAGTTCTTC
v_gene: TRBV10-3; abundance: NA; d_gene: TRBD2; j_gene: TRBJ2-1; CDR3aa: CAISPAASGGARNEQFF; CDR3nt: TGTGCCATCAGTCCGGCCGCTAGCGGGGGGGCTCGAAATGAGCAGTTCTTC
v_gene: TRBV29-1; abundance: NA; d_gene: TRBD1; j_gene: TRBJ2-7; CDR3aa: CSVVYRGQTYEQYF; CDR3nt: TGCAGCGTAGTATACAGGGGCCAAACCTACGAGCAGTACTTC
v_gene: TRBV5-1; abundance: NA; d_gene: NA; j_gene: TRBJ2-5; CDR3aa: CASGVGLTVRETQYF; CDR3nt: TGCGCCAGCGGGGTTGGCCTGACAGTTCGAGAGACCCAGTACTTC
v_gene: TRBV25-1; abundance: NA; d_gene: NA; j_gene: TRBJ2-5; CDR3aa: CASSEVVGQETQYF; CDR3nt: TGTGCCAGCAGTGAAGTTGTAGGCCAAGAGACCCAGTACTTC
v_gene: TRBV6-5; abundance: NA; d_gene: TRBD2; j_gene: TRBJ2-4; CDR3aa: CASSSLTSGGHIQYF; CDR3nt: TGTGCCAGCAGTTCCTTGACTAGCGGGGGGCACATTCAGTACTTC